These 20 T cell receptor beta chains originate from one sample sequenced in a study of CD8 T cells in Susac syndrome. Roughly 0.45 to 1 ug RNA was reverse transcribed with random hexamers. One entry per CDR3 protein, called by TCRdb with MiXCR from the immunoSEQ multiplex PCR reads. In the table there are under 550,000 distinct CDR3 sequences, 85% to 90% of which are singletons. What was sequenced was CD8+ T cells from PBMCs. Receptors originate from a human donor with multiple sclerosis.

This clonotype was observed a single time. In DNA, the CDR3 is TGTGCCAGCAGCCAAGTTGACGGGACGGTCAATGAGCAGTTCTTC. Its translation is CASSQVDGTVNEQFF. V and J are TRBV3-1 and TRBJ2-1; D possibly matches TRBD1 or TRBD2 (5 bases each). The CDR3 totals 15 residues. V shed 1 base and J shed 6 bases, with 13 bases lying between them. Germline V gene sequence: CDR1 LGHDT, CDR2 YNNKEL (reference sequence).

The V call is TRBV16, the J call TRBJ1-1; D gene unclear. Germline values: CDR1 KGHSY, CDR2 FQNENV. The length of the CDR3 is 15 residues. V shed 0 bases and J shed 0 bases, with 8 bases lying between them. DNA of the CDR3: TGTGCCAGCAGCCAATCGCCAACCATGAACACTGAAGCTTTCTTT. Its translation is CASSQSPTMNTEAFF.

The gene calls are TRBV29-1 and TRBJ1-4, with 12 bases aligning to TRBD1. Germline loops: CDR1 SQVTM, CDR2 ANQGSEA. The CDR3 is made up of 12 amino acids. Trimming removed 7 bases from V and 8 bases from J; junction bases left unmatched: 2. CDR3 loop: CSGGTGGEKLFF. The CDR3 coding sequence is TGCAGCGGCGGGACAGGGGGCGAAAAACTGTTTTTT.

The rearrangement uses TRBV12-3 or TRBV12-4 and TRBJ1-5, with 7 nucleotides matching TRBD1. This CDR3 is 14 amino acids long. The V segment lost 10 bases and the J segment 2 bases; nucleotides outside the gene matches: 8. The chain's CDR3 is CATRQGSGNQPQHF. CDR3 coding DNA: TGTGCCACAAGACAGGGATCGGGCAATCAGCCCCAGCATTTT.

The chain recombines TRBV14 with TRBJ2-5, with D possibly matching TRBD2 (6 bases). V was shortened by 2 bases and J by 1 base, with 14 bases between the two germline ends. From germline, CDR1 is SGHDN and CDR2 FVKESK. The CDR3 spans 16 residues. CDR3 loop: CASSQPGLLVQETQYF. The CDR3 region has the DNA TGTGCCAGCAGCCAACCGGGACTTTTAGTCCAAGAGACCCAGTACTTC.

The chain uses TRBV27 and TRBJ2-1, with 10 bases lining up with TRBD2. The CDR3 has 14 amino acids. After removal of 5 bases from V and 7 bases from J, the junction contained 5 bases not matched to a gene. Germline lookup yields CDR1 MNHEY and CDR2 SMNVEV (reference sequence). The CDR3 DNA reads TGTGCCAGCAGTCCGGGACTAGCGCAGAATGAGCAGTTCTTC. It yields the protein CASSPGLAQNEQFF.

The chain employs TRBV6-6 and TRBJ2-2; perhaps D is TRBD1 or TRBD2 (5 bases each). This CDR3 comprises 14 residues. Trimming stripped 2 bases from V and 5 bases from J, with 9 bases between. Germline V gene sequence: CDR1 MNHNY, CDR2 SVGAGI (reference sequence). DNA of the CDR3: TGTGCCAGCAGTTACCCAGGGAGAACCGGGGAGCTGTTTTTT. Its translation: CASSYPGRTGELFF.

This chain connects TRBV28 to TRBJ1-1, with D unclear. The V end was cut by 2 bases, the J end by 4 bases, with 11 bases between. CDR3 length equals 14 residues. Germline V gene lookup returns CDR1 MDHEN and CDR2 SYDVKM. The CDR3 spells CASSLGVLTTEAFF. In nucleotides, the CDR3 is TGTGCCAGCAGTTTAGGGGTCTTAACCACTGAAGCTTTCTTT.

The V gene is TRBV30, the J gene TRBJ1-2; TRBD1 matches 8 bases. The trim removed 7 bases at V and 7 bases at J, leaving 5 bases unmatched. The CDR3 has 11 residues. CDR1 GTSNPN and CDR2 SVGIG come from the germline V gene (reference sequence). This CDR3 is CAFGQGGGYTF. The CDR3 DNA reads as TGTGCCTTCGGACAGGGTGGTGGCTACACCTTC.

The CDR3 bases are TGTGCCAGCAGTAACTCAGCTACTTACACCGGGGAGCTGTTTTTT. This encodes CASSNSATYTGELFF. The rearrangement uses TRBV12-3 or TRBV12-4 and TRBJ2-2, with D unclear. The CDR3 runs 15 residues. V shed 5 bases and J shed 3 bases, with 13 bases lying between them.

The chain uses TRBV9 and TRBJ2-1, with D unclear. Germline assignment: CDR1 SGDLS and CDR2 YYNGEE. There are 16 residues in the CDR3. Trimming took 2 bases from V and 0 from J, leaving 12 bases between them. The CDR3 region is CASSVAVLSSYNEQFF. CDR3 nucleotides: TGTGCCAGCAGCGTTGCCGTCCTGAGCTCCTACAATGAGCAGTTCTTC.

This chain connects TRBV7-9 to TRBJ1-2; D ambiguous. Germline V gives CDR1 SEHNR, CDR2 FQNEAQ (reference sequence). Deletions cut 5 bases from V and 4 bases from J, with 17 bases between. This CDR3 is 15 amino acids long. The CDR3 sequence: CASSPHKESSYGYTF. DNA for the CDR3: TGTGCCAGCAGCCCACACAAGGAAAGTTCCTATGGCTACACCTTC.

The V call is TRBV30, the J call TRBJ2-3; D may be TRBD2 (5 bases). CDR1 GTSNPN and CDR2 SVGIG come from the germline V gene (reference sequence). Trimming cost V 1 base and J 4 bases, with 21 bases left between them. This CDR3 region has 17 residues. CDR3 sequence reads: CAWSEGRESSAADTQYF. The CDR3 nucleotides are TGTGCCTGGAGTGAGGGTAGGGAGAGTAGTGCCGCAGATACGCAGTATTTT.

CDR3 sequence (DNA): TGCGCCAGCAGCTTCTGGGGGAACCAAGAGACCCAGTACTTC. Its protein is CASSFWGNQETQYF. The chain employs TRBV5-1 and TRBJ2-5; D might be TRBD1 or TRBD2, each matching 5 bases. The CDR3 length is 14 residues. In germline, CDR1 is SGHRS, CDR2 YFSETQ. The V gene lost 2 bases and the J gene lost 0 bases, with 8 bases spanning the gap. Variable domain in full (rest from reference TRBV5-1 and TRBJ2-5): KAGVTQTPRYLIKTRGQQVTLSCSPISGHRSVSWYQQTPGQGLQFLFEYFSETQRNKGNFPGRFSGRQFSNSRSEMNVSTLELGDSALYLCASSFWGNQETQYFGPGTRLLVL.

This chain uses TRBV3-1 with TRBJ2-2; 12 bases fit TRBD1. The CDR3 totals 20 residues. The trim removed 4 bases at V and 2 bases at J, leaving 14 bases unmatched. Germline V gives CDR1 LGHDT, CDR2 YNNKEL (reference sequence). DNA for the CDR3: TGTGCCAGCAGCCCCGATTACTCCCGGGACAGGGGGCGCAACACCGGGGAGCTGTTTTTT. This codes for CASSPDYSRDRGRNTGELFF.

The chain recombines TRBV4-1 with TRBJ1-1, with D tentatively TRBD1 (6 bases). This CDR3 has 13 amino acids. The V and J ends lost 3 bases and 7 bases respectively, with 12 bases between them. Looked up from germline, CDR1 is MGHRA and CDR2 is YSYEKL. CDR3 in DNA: TGCGCCAGCAGCCAGATACCGACAGGTGAAGCTTTCTTT. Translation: CASSQIPTGEAFF.

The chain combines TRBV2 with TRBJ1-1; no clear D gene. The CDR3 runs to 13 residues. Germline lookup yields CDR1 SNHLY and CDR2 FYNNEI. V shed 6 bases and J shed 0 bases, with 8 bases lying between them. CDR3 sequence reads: CASRKRLNTEAFF. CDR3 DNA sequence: TGTGCCAGCAGGAAGAGGCTGAACACTGAAGCTTTCTTT.

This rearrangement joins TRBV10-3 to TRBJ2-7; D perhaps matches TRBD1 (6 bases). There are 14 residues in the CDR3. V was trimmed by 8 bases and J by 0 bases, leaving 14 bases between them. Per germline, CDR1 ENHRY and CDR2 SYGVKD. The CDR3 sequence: CAIAGDTTSYEQYF. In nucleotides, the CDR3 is TGTGCCATCGCAGGGGATACAACCTCCTACGAGCAGTACTTC.

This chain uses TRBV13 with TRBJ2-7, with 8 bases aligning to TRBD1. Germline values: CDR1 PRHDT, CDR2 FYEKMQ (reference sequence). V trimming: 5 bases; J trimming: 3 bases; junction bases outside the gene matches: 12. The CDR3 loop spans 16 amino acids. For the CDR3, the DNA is TGTGCCAGCAGCCGGAACCCCATGGGACAGGACTACGAGCAGTACTTC. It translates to CASSRNPMGQDYEQYF.

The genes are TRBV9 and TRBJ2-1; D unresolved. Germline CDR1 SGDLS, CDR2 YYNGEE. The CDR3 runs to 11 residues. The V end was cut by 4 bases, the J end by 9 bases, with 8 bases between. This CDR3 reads CASSPASEQFF. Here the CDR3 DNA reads TGTGCCAGCAGCCCCGCAAGTGAGCAGTTCTTC.